What follows are 28 T cell receptor beta chains derived from one specimen sequenced in a study of T cells in Graves' hyperthyroidism and ophthalmopathy. Amplification yielded TCR beta CDR3 regions, with RNA transcripts as the source. HTBI primers were the set used in a first-round RT-PCR of the TCR CDR3. TCRdb processed the multiplex PCR reads anew with MiXCR; each CDR3 protein has one entry. The table records 750,000 to 950,000 distinct CDR3 sequences, around 39% of them present only once. The source material was blood. The receptors here all came from a man in his late teens or twenties with Graves' hyperthyroidism.

J is TRBJ2-7 and V is TRBV12-3 or TRBV12-4; D remains unclear. V was cut by 5 bases and J by 1 base, with 12 bases left in between. The CDR3 extends over 14 amino acids. The DNA of the CDR3 is TGTGCCAGCAGTCCCAGACTTGAGTCCTACGAGCAGTACTTC. As protein: CASSPRLESYEQYF.

This chain joins TRBV10-3 and TRBJ1-2, with D hard to call. Germline V CDR1 and CDR2: ENHRY, SYGVKD. The V end lost 6 bases, the J end lost 2 bases, and 10 bases lay between the germline ends. The CDR3 loop spans 13 amino acids. The CDR3 reads CAIRRRKNYGYTF. Here the CDR3 DNA reads TGTGCCATCAGGAGGAGGAAAAACTATGGCTACACCTTC.

V is TRBV5-1 and J is TRBJ2-7; D tentatively fits TRBD1 or TRBD2 (5 bases each). The CDR3 is 14 amino acids. Germline loops: CDR1 SGHRS, CDR2 YFSETQ. V was clipped by 5 bases and J by 0 bases, with 12 bases between them. The CDR3 nucleotides are TGCGCCAGCAGACGGGACGTAAGCTCCTACGAGCAGTACTTC. It codes for CASRRDVSSYEQYF.

This clonotype was counted a few times. V gene TRBV7-2 combines with J gene TRBJ1-1; D not resolved. Trimming took 5 bases from V and 5 from J, leaving 12 bases between them. Per the germline V gene, CDR1 is SGHTA and CDR2 is FQGNSA. The CDR3 totals 13 residues. In DNA form, the CDR3 reads TGTGCCAGCAGCCCCTCACGGGTAACTGAAGCTTTCTTT. Encoded protein: CASSPSRVTEAFF.

The chain couples TRBV9 to TRBJ2-7; tentatively, D is TRBD1 (6 bases). The CDR3 runs to 14 residues. Germline V gene lookup returns CDR1 SGDLS and CDR2 YYNGEE. Trimming took off 4 bases at V and 1 base at J, with 12 bases between the two ends. CDR3 in DNA: TGTGCCAGCAGCTCAAGACAGGAGTCCTACGAGCAGTACTTC. This encodes CASSSRQESYEQYF.

This clonotype occurred a few times. The chain has TRBV19 and TRBJ1-5; 9 bases align to TRBD1. With 8 bases clipped from V and 5 bases from J, the junction kept 10 bases outside the gene matches. From germline, CDR1 is LNHDA and CDR2 SQIVND (reference sequence). The CDR3 is made up of 15 amino acids. The CDR3: CASWGRTGDHQPQHF. CDR3 DNA sequence: TGTGCCAGTTGGGGCAGGACAGGGGATCATCAGCCCCAGCATTTT.

The chain employs TRBV20-1 and TRBJ2-7; 13 bases line up with TRBD2. Losses at the gene ends were 0 bases for V and 3 bases for J; bases not matched to a gene: 8. Germline assignment: CDR1 DFQATT and CDR2 SNEGSKA (reference sequence). The CDR3 length is 17 residues. CDR3 amino acids: CSARDPQLAGGFYEQYF. Written as DNA, the CDR3 is TGCAGTGCTAGAGATCCTCAACTAGCGGGAGGGTTCTACGAGCAGTACTTC.

The rearrangement links TRBV7-9 to TRBJ1-5; D remains unclear. The germline V gene has CDR1 SEHNR and CDR2 FQNEAQ (reference sequence). This CDR3 has 16 amino acids. The V end was cut by 6 bases, the J end by 7 bases, with 22 bases between. CDR3 residues: CASSKTSANYEQPQHF. The CDR3 DNA reads as TGTGCCAGCAGTAAGACTAGCGCTAACTACGAGCAGCCCCAGCATTTT.

The sample holds one count of this clonotype. The chain combines TRBV7-9 with TRBJ2-7; 10 bases match TRBD1. Germline V CDR1 and CDR2: SEHNR, FQNEAQ (reference sequence). V shed 1 base and J 3 bases; nucleotides not matched to a gene: 6. The CDR3 length is 16 residues. The CDR3 loop is CASSLGDGQGVYEQYF. DNA for the CDR3: TGTGCCAGCAGCTTAGGGGACGGACAGGGGGTCTACGAGCAGTACTTC. Supplemented by reference TRBV7-9 and TRBJ2-7, the full variable domain reads DTGVSQNPRHKITKRGQNVTFRCDPISEHNRLYWYRQTLGQGPEFLTYFQNEAQLEKSRLLSDRFSAERPKGSFSTLEIQRTEQGDSAMYLCASSLGDGQGVYEQYFGPGTRLTVT.

This clonotype is a singleton in its sample. V is TRBV12-3 or TRBV12-4 and J is TRBJ2-5, with D perhaps matching TRBD1 (6 bases). V shed 6 bases and J shed 2 bases, with 16 bases lying between them. This CDR3 contains 15 residues. CDR3 DNA sequence: TGTGCCAGCAGGTCTGGGACATCTGATCAAGAGACCCAGTACTTC. Amino acids: CASRSGTSDQETQYF.

This clonotype has at least ten counts. J is TRBJ1-6 and V is TRBV2; the match to TRBD1 covers 9 bases. Germline CDR1 and CDR2: SNHLY and FYNNEI. V trimming: 2 bases; J trimming: 6 bases; junction bases outside the gene matches: 2. The CDR3 totals 15 residues. The CDR3 reads CASSELGQGNSPLHF. For the CDR3, the DNA is TGTGCCAGCAGTGAACTGGGACAGGGTAATTCACCCCTCCACTTT.

This chain joins TRBV15 and TRBJ2-1, with a tentative D call TRBD1 (6 bases). This CDR3 contains 15 residues. Trimming pared 1 base from V and 0 bases from J, leaving 7 bases between. Germline assignment: CDR1 LNHNV and CDR2 YYDKDF (reference sequence). The CDR3 nucleotides are TGTGCCACCAGCAGAGCAGGGGACTCCTACAATGAGCAGTTCTTC. Translation: CATSRAGDSYNEQFF.

This clonotype occurred a few times. The chain recombines TRBV14 with TRBJ2-7; 8 positions match TRBD2. V lost 7 bases to trimming and J lost 3 bases; unmatched junction nucleotides: 8. The CDR3 runs 14 residues. Germline assignment: CDR1 SGHDN and CDR2 FVKESK. CDR3 loop: CASTARGGLYEQYF. For the CDR3, the DNA is TGTGCCAGCACGGCCCGGGGGGGCCTCTACGAGCAGTACTTC.

The chain joins TRBV6-1 to TRBJ1-5; possibly TRBD1 for D (6 bases). The CDR3 sequence is 14 residues long. Germline V CDR1 and CDR2: MNHNS, SASEGT. The V and J ends lost 8 bases and 0 bases respectively, with 11 bases between them. CDR3 nucleotides: TGTGCCAGCCACAGGGAAGGTAGCAATCAGCCCCAGCATTTT. This codes for CASHREGSNQPQHF.

The chain combines TRBV9 with TRBJ2-5; D possibly matches TRBD1 or TRBD2 (5 bases each). The CDR3 covers 16 residues. Germline V CDR1 and CDR2: SGDLS, YYNGEE. Trimming shortened V by 5 bases and J by 4 bases, and 21 bases separated the two germline ends. The CDR3 coding sequence is TGTGCCAGCAGTGGGGCGGTAAGGGGTGAGGGAGAGACCCAGTACTTC. It is translated as CASSGAVRGEGETQYF.

Of note for this clonotype: Given a much more abundant clone one base away, this may be a read error. This chain links TRBV24-1 with TRBJ2-2; D may be TRBD2 (6 bases). The CDR3 sequence is 16 residues long. Germline CDR1 KGHDR, CDR2 SFDVKD. The germline V and J ends were trimmed by 5 bases and 4 bases, with 16 bases remaining between them. The CDR3 DNA reads as TGTGCCACCAGTGGGCCGGGACGGGGGAGCACCGGGGAGCTGTTTTTT. Protein sequence: CATSGPGRGSTGELFF.

This clonotype was seen a handful of times. CDR3 loop: CASSSDPTGRGTGELFF. The CDR3 DNA reads as TGCGCCAGCAGCTCGGACCCGACAGGGAGAGGGACCGGGGAGCTGTTTTTT. The chain carries TRBV5-1 and TRBJ2-2, with TRBD1 matching 7 bases. The length of the CDR3 is 17 residues. Germline assignment: CDR1 SGHRS and CDR2 YFSETQ. J gave up 5 bases and V 3 bases, and 13 bases lay outside the gene matches.

This clonotype came up a few times. As DNA, the CDR3 is TGCAGTGCTAGTCTCTCCGGGACAGATTATAATCAGCCCCAGCATTTT. It yields the protein CSASLSGTDYNQPQHF. V gene TRBV20-1 combines with J gene TRBJ1-5, with TRBD1 matching over 7 bases. J lost 4 bases, V lost 3 bases, and 12 bases had no gene match. From germline, CDR1 is DFQATT and CDR2 SNEGSKA (reference sequence). This CDR3 spans 16 amino acids.

This clonotype has ten or more counts. The chain links TRBV7-2 to TRBJ1-5; D unresolved. V was trimmed by 4 bases and J by 3 bases, leaving 13 bases between them. This CDR3 is 15 amino acids long. Germline lookup yields CDR1 SGHTA and CDR2 FQGNSA. This CDR3 reads CASSSRHALNQPQHF. CDR3 DNA sequence: TGTGCCAGCAGCTCCCGACACGCTCTCAATCAGCCCCAGCATTTT.

This clonotype was seen more than once but under ten times. V usage is TRBV6-5 and J usage is TRBJ1-1; TRBD1 matches 9 bases. The germline V gene encodes CDR1 MNHEY and CDR2 SVGAGI. CDR3 size: 14 residues. With V trimmed by 5 bases and J by 6 bases, 7 bases remained unmatched. CDR3 sequence: CASSAFTGGPEAFF. As DNA, the CDR3 is TGTGCCAGCAGTGCCTTTACAGGGGGCCCTGAAGCTTTCTTT.

As to this clonotype: This could be a read error, since a much larger clone is one nucleotide away. The rearrangement joins TRBV5-1 to TRBJ1-2; the D gene is possibly TRBD1 (5 bases). Per the germline V gene, CDR1 is SGHRS and CDR2 is YFSETQ. The CDR3 spans 16 residues. Trimming cost V 3 bases and J 2 bases, with 17 bases left between them. The CDR3 here is CASSSSRDDVNYGYTF. DNA of the CDR3: TGCGCCAGCAGCTCTAGTCGGGACGATGTCAACTATGGCTACACCTTC. Supplemented by reference TRBV5-1 and TRBJ1-2, the full variable domain reads KAGVTQTPRYLIKTRGQQVTLSCSPISGHRSVSWYQQTPGQGLQFLFEYFSETQRNKGNFPGRFSGRQFSNSRSEMNVSTLELGDSALYLCASSSSRDDVNYGYTFGSGTRLTVV.

The chain has TRBV5-4 and TRBJ2-7; possibly TRBD1 for D (6 bases). The V end was cut by 4 bases, the J end by 3 bases, with 23 bases between. The germline V gene encodes CDR1 SGHNT and CDR2 YYREEE (reference sequence). This CDR3 contains 17 residues. CDR3 nucleotides: TGTGCCAGCAGCCAACAGACATCGGGACACAGTAACTACGAGCAGTACTTC. Its protein product is CASSQQTSGHSNYEQYF.

This chain uses TRBV29-1 with TRBJ2-7, with 11 bases lining up with TRBD1. CDR1 and CDR2 from the germline V gene are SQVTM and ANQGSEA. This CDR3 has 15 residues. The V and J ends lost 3 bases and 8 bases, in that order; junction bases with no gene match: 12. Here the CDR3 DNA reads TGCAGCGTTGATCTCGCGGGACAGGGGGTCGGGCAGCAGTACTTC. As protein: CSVDLAGQGVGQQYF.

This clonotype has more than one count but fewer than ten. The genes are TRBV12-3 or TRBV12-4 and TRBJ1-2; D might be TRBD1 (6 bases). The CDR3 runs to 14 residues. V was trimmed by 5 bases and J by 2 bases, leaving 12 bases between them. In nucleotides, the CDR3 is TGTGCCAGCAGTCTCTCCCAGGGGAACTATGGCTACACCTTC. As protein: CASSLSQGNYGYTF.

V usage is TRBV5-6 and J usage is TRBJ2-2; D unclear. Trimming removed 2 bases from V and 2 bases from J, with 10 bases in between. The CDR3 loop spans 15 amino acids. Per germline, CDR1 SGHDT and CDR2 YYEEEE. In nucleotides, the CDR3 is TGTGCCAGCAGCTTCCGACGGATCAACACCGGGGAGCTGTTTTTT. As protein: CASSFRRINTGELFF.

This clonotype was detected only a few times. The J gene is TRBJ1-4, the V gene TRBV2, with 7 bases lining up with TRBD1. Germline V gene data show CDR1 as SNHLY and CDR2 as FYNNEI. CDR3 size: 15 residues. The trim removed 6 bases at V and 8 bases at J, leaving 12 bases unmatched. CDR3 residues: CASSQGNRGNEKLFF. The CDR3 DNA reads TGTGCCAGCAGCCAGGGAAACAGGGGAAACGAAAAACTGTTTTTT.

This clonotype turned up a few times. CDR3 sequence (DNA): TGTGCCAGCAGTACTGCGATTGGGCCCCAGCATTTT. Its protein is CASSTAIGPQHF. This chain links TRBV12-3 or TRBV12-4 with TRBJ1-5; D gene uncertain. Deletions cut 5 bases from V and 9 bases from J, with 11 bases between. CDR3 size: 12 residues.

The chain employs TRBV6-2 or TRBV6-3 and TRBJ2-7, with D tentatively TRBD2 (6 bases). This CDR3 spans 14 amino acids. Germline CDR1 reads MNHEY; CDR2 reads SVGEGT. Trimming stripped 2 bases from V and 3 bases from J, with 11 bases between. CDR3 residues: CASSYPGTGYEQYF. The CDR3 DNA is TGTGCCAGCAGTTACCCCGGGACTGGCTACGAGCAGTACTTC.